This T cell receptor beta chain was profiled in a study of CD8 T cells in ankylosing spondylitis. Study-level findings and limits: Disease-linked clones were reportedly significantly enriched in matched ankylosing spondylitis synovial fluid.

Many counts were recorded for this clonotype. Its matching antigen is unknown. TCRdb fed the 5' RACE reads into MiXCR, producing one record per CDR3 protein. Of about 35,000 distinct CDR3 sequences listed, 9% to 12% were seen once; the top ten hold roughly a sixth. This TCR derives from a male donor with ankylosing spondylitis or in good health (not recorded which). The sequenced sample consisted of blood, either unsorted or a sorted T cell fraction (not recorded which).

Written as DNA, the CDR3 is TGTGCCAGCAGCCCGCTTGTACAGGGGAATTCCGGGGAGCTGTTTTTT. Its protein is CASSPLVQGNSGELFF. The genes are TRBV4-2 and TRBJ2-2, with 7 bases identical to TRBD1. The CDR3 loop spans 16 amino acids. V was clipped by 4 bases and J by 6 bases; unmatched bases: 11. The germline CDR1 and CDR2 sequences are LGHNA and YNFKEQ.